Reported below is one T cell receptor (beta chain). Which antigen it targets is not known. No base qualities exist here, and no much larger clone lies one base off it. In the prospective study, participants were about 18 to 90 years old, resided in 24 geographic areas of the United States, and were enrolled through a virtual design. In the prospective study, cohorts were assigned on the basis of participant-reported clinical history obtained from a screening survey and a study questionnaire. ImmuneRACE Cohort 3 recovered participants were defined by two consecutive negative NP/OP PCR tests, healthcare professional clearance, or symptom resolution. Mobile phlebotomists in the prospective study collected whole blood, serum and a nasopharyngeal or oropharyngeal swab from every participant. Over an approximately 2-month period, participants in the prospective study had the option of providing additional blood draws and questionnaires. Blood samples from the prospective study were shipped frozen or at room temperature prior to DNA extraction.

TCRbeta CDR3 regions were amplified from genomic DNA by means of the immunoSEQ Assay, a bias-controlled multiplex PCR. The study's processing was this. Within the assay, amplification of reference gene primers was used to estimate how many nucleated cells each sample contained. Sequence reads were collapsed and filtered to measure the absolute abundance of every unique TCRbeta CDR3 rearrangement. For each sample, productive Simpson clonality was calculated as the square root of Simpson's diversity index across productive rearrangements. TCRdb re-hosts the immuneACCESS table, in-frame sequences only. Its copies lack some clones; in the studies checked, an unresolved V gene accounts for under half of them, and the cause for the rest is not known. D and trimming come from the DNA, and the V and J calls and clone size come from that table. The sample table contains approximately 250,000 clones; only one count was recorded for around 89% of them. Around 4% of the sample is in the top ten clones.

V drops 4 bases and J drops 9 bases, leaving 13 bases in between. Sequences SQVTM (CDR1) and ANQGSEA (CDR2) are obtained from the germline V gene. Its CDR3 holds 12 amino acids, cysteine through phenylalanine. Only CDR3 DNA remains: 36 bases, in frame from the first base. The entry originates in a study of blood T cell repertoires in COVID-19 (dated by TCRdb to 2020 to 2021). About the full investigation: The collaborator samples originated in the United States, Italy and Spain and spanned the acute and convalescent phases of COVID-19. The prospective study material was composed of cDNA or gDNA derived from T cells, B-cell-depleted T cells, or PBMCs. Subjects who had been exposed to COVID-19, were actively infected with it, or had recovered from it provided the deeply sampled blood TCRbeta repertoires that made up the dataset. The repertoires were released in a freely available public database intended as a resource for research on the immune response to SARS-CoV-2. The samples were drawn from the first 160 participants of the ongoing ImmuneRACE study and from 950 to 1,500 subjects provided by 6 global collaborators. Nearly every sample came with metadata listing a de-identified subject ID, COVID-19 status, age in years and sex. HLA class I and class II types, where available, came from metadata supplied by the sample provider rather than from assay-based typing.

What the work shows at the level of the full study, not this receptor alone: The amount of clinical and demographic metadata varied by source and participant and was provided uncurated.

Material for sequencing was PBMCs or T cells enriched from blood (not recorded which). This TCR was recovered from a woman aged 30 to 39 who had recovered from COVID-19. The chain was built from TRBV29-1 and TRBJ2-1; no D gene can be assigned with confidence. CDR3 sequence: CSVGQFRGEQFF. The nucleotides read TGCAGCGTTGGCCAGTTCAGAGGTGAGCAGTTCTTC.